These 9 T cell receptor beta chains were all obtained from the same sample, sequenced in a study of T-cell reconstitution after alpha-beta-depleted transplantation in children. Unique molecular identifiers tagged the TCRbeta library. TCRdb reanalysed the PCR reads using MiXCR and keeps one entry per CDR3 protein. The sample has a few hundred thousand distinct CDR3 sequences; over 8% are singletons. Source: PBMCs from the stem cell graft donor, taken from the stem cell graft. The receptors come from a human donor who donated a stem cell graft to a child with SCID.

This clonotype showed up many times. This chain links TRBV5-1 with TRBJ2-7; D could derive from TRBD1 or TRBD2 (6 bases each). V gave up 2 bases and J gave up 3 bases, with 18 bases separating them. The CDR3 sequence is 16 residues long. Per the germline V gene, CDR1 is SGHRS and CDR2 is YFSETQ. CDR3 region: CASSLGPRQDYYEQYF. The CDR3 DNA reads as TGCGCCAGCAGCTTAGGACCAAGACAGGACTACTACGAGCAGTACTTC.

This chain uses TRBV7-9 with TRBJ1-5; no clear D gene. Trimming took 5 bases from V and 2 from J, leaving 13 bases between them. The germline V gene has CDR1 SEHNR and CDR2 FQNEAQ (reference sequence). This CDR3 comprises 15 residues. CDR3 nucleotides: TGTGCCAGCAGCCCCGTCGGCGGAGGCAATCAGCCCCAGCATTTT. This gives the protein CASSPVGGGNQPQHF.

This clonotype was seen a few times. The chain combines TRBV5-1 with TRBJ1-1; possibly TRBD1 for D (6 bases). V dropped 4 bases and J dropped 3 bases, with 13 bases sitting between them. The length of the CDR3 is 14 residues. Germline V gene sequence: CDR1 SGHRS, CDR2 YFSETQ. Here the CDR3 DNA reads TGCGCCAGCAGCCCGGCGGGGGCGGACACTGAAGCTTTCTTT. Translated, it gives CASSPAGADTEAFF. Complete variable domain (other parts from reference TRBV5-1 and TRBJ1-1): KAGVTQTPRYLIKTRGQQVTLSCSPISGHRSVSWYQQTPGQGLQFLFEYFSETQRNKGNFPGRFSGRQFSNSRSEMNVSTLELGDSALYLCASSPAGADTEAFFGQGTRLTVV.

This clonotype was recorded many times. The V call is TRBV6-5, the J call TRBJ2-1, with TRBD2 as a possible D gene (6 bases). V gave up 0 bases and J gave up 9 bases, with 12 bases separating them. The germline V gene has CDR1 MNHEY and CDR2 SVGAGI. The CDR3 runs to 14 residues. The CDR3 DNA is TGTGCCAGCAGTTACTCCCCTAGCGCTCGTGAGCAGTTCTTC. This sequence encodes CASSYSPSAREQFF.

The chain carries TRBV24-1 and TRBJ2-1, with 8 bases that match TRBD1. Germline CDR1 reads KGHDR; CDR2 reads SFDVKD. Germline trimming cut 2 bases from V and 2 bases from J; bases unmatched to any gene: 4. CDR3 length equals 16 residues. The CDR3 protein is CATSDSRTGTYNEQFF. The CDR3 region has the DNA TGTGCCACCAGTGATTCGCGGACAGGGACCTACAATGAGCAGTTCTTC.

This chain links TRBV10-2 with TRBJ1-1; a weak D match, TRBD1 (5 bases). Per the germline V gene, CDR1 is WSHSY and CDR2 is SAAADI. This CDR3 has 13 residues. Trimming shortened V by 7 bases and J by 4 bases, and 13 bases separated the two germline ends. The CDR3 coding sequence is TGCGCCAGCAATCAGGGACGAGGCACTGAAGCTTTCTTT. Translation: CASNQGRGTEAFF.

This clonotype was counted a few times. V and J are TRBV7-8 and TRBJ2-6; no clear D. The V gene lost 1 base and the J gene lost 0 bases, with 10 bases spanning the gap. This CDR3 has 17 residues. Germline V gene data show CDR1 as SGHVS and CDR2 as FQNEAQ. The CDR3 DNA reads TGTGCCAGCAGCTTAGAGGGCACAAGCTCTGGGGCCAACGTCCTGACTTTC. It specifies CASSLEGTSSGANVLTF. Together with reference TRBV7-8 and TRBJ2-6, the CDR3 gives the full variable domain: GAGVSQSPRYKVAKRGQDVALRCDPISGHVSLFWYQQALGQGPEFLTYFQNEAQLDKSGLPSDRFFAERPEGSVSTLKIQRTQQEDSAVYLCASSLEGTSSGANVLTFGAGSRLTVL.

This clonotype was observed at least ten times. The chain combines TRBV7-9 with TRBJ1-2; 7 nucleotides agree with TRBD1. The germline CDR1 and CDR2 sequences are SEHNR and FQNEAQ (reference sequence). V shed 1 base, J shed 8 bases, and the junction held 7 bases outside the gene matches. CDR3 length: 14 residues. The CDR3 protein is CASSLVEGAGGYTF. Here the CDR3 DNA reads TGTGCCAGCAGCTTAGTTGAGGGGGCAGGGGGCTACACCTTC.

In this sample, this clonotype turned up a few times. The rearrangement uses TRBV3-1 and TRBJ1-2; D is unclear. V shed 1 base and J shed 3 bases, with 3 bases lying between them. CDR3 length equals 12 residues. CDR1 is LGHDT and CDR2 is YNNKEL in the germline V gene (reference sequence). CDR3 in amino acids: CASSQVDYGYTF. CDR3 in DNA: TGTGCCAGCAGCCAAGTCGACTATGGCTACACCTTC.